This T cell receptor (beta chain) emerged from a study of blood T cell repertoires in COVID-19. Study-wide context: Italy, Spain and the United States were the sources of the convalescent and acute COVID-19 samples. T cells, B-cell-depleted T cells, or PBMCs supplied cDNA or gDNA.

Germline lookup yields CDR1 SNHLY and CDR2 FYNNEI. Germline trimming cut 8 bases from V and 4 bases from J; bases unmatched to any gene: 8. The CDR3 consists of 13 residues. Seattle's enrolled individuals joined amid active infection and were then monitored longitudinally. TCRdb keeps only in-frame clones here, not all; method: immunoSEQ multiplex PCR. The sample consists of about 160,000 clones, just under 90% of them appearing once. This clone showed up just once. This TCR derives from a woman in her 70s with COVID-19, enrolled during active disease. The sequenced material came from peripheral blood. V and J are TRBV2 and TRBJ2-7; TRBD2 agrees at 7 bases. The CDR3 loop reads CASLLGGHYEQYF. As DNA, the CDR3 is TGTGCCAGCCTCTTGGGAGGGCATTACGAGCAGTACTTC. Variable domain in full (rest from reference TRBV2 and TRBJ2-7): EPEVTQTPSHQVTQMGQEVILRCVPISNHLYFYWYRQILGQKVEFLVSFYNNEISEKSEIFDDQFSVERPDGSNFTLKIRSTKLEDSAMYFCASLLGGHYEQYFGPGTRLTVT.